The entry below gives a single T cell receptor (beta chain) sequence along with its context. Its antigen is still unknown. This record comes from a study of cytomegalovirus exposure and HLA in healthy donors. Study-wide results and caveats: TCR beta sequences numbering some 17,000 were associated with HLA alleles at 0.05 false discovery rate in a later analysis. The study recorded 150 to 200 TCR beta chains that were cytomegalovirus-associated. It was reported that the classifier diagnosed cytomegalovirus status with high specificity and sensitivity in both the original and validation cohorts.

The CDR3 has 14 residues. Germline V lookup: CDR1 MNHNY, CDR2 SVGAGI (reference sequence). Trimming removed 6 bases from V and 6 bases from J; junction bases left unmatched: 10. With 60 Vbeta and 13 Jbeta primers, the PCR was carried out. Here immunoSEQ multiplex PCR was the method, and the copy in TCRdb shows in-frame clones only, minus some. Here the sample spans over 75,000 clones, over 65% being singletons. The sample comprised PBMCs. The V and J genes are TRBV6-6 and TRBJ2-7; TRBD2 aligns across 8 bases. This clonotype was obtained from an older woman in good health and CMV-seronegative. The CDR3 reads CASRLPGTSPEQYF. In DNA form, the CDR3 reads TGTGCCAGCAGACTCCCCGGGACTAGTCCCGAGCAGTACTTC.